Listed below are T cell receptor beta chains from one sample, sequenced in a study of early T cells in non-severe SARS-CoV-2 infection. MiXCR, run by TCRdb on the 5' RACE reads, gives a single entry per CDR3 protein. The repertoire includes about 100,000 distinct CDR3 sequences, around an eighth of them detected once, and less than 3.5% sits in the top ten. The sequencing input was whole blood. These TCRs come from an adult who was a healthcare worker with PCR-confirmed SARS-CoV-2 infection or an uninfected control (not recorded which). Both conserved end residues are part of each CDR3. D genes are given only for firm matches. Clone size, where shown, is once, few, many, or a class for clones that have expanded.

size	V	D	J	DNA	CDR3
-	TRBV20-1	-	TRBJ2-5	TGCAGTGCTAGAGGTATCCTAAGGGCGCATGAAGAGACCCAGTACTTC	CSARGILRAHEETQYF
many	TRBV11-2	TRBD2	TRBJ2-1	TGTGCCAGCAGCTTATGGGGGGGCTCCTACAATGAGCAGTTCTTC	CASSLWGGSYNEQFF
-	TRBV4-2	TRBD1	TRBJ2-7	TGTGCCAGCAGCCAATCTGGACAGGCCCTCTCCTACGAGCAGTACTTC	CASSQSGQALSYEQYF
-	TRBV11-3	-	TRBJ1-1	TGTGCCAGCAGCCATGAGGGTCAATGGGGGGCGAGTATAAGCACTGAAGCTTTCTTT	CASSHEGQWGASISTEAFF
-	TRBV6-6	-	TRBJ1-5	TGTGCCAGCAGTGGAGGGACAACCAATCAGCCCCAGCATTTT	CASSGGTTNQPQHF
-	TRBV6-6	-	TRBJ1-6	TGTGCCAGCAGCTACGGGGCTCGTAGTTACTCACCCCTCCACTTT	CASSYGARSYSPLHF
few	TRBV7-3	-	TRBJ2-1	TGTGCCAGCAGCTTCCAAGGAAGCTCCTACAATGAGCAGTTCTTC	CASSFQGSSYNEQFF
few	TRBV20-1	-	TRBJ1-6	TGCAGTGCATCTCTAGGCTCACCCCTCCACTTT	CSASLGSPLHF
many	TRBV24-1	-	TRBJ1-5	TGTGCCACCAGCGAGGGGACCAGGCGGGATCAGCCCCAGCATTTT	CATSEGTRRDQPQHF
few	TRBV10-3	-	TRBJ1-6	TGTGCCATCAGTGAGTCGACGGCGAATTCACCCCTCCACTTT	CAISESTANSPLHF
many	TRBV6-8	-	TRBJ2-3	TGTGCCAGCAGTTTTGGAGCCTGGAGAGATACGCAGTATTTT	CASSFGAWRDTQYF
many	TRBV4-2	-	TRBJ1-4	TGTGCCAGCAATTACGGGACCGCTAATGAAAAACTGTTTTTT	CASNYGTANEKLFF
-	TRBV29-1	-	TRBJ1-2	TGCAGCGTTGGCCAGGCAGGGGATGGCTACACCTTC	CSVGQAGDGYTF
-	TRBV7-3	TRBD1	TRBJ2-5	TGTGCCAGCAGTTCCTCCGGGACAGTCCAAGAGACCCAGTACTTC	CASSSSGTVQETQYF
-	TRBV6-6	TRBD1	TRBJ2-2	TGTGCCAGCAGGCACCCCGGGACAGCGAACACCGGGGAGCTGTTTTTT	CASRHPGTANTGELFF
-	TRBV2	TRBD1	TRBJ2-3	TGTGCCAGCAGCGGGACAGGGTACACAGATACGCAGTATTTT	CASSGTGYTDTQYF
many	TRBV6-2/TRBV6-3	TRBD2	TRBJ2-1	TGTGCCAGCAGTTTTTCCCGGACTAGCTTGAACGAGGGAAATAATGAGCAGTTCTTC	CASSFSRTSLNEGNNEQFF
-	TRBV15	TRBD1	TRBJ1-5	TGTGCCACCAGCAGACAGGGGGCTGCAGGCAATCAGCCCCAGCATTTT	CATSRQGAAGNQPQHF
few	TRBV7-9	-	TRBJ2-2	TGTGCCAGCAGCTCCCGACAGTCGAACACCGGGGAGCTGTTTTTT	CASSSRQSNTGELFF
few	TRBV29-1	TRBD2	TRBJ2-1	TGCAGCGTGAAGCGGGAGAGCTCCTACAATGAGCAGTTCTTC	CSVKRESSYNEQFF